This note documents a single T cell receptor (beta chain) sequence. The CDR3 spans 14 residues. The V gene's germline CDR1 is KGHSH and CDR2 LQKENI. Trimming cost V 4 bases and J 7 bases, with 11 bases left between them. This record comes from a study of T cell changes during pregnancy in multiple sclerosis. Some clones are missing from TCRdb's copy, which holds only in-frame ones; the method was immunoSEQ multiplex PCR. Here the sample spans 59,000 or so clones, approximately 90% being singletons. Source: peripheral blood, taken in the third trimester of pregnancy. The sequence came from a female donor in good health, enrolled as a control in a pregnancy study. The V and J genes are TRBV18 and TRBJ1-6; no clear D. CDR3 DNA sequence: TGTGCCAGCTCACTTCTAGCGAGCAATTCACCCCTCCACTTT. Residues: CASSLLASNSPLHF.